This TCR beta chain was retrieved from a study of OX40 agonist ivuxolimab in advanced cancers. Profiling relied on immunoSEQ multiplex PCR, and the TCRdb table lists in-frame clones only, not all of them. This table holds about 110,000 clones, around 93% found once. CDR1 and CDR2 (germline): MNHEY, SMNVEV (reference sequence). The J segment lost 0 bases and the V segment lost 7 bases, leaving 2 bases of the junction unmatched. The CDR3 totals 15 residues. Patients had blood sampled at baseline and again on cycle 4 day 1 and cycle 7 day 1. The clonotype comes from an adult with an advanced solid tumor such as melanoma, head and neck, liver or kidney cancer. V usage is TRBV27 and J usage is TRBJ2-2, with 10 bases identical to TRBD2. The sample consisted of CD4+ or CD8+ T cells sorted from blood, taken in a trial of the OX40 agonist ivuxolimab. CDR3: CASKLAGPNTGELFF. DNA of the CDR3: TGTGCCAGCAAACTAGCGGGGCCGAACACCGGGGAGCTGTTTTTT.